A selection of T cell receptor beta chains follows, all from one sample in a study of OX40 agonist ivuxolimab in advanced cancers. Data came from immunoSEQ multiplex PCR; TCRdb stores just in-frame clones and leaves some out. The sample includes 70,000 or so clones, around 87% of them seen just once. Sample: CD4+ or CD8+ T cells sorted from blood, taken in a trial of the OX40 agonist ivuxolimab. All receptors derive from an adult with an advanced solid tumor such as melanoma, head and neck, liver or kidney cancer. Both conserved end residues are part of each CDR3. The order of the fields is D gene, J gene, V gene, CDR3 DNA, CDR3 protein. The D gene is left open where the match is weak.

TRBD2 TRBJ2-7 TRBV2 TGTGCCAGCAGTGGGGGGGGTCTTATTTCCTACGAGCAGTACTTC CASSGGGLISYEQYF
- TRBJ2-3 TRBV9 TGTGCCAGCAGCTTTGGGGCAGCGAGCACAGATACGCAGTATTTT CASSFGAASTDTQYF
- TRBJ1-2 TRBV6-1 TGTGCCAGCACCCAGGGGCATTGGAACTATGGCTACACCTTC CASTQGHWNYGYTF
- TRBJ1-5 TRBV5-4 TGTGCCAGCAGCTTGGACCGCAATCAGCCCCAGCATTTT CASSLDRNQPQHF
- TRBJ1-3 TRBV11-2 TGTGCCAGCAGCTTAATCACGGGGCGTTCTGGAAACACCATATATTTT CASSLITGRSGNTIYF
TRBD1 TRBJ1-2 TRBV7-9 TGTGCCAGCAGCTTTGGACAGGGAGACTATGGCTACACCTTC CASSFGQGDYGYTF
- TRBJ1-6 TRBV9 TGTGCCAGCAGCGTAGCAGCGAGCAATTCACCCCTCCACTTT CASSVAASNSPLHF
- TRBJ1-2 TRBV6-1 TGTGCCAGCAGTGAACCCGGTTATGGCTACACCTTC CASSEPGYGYTF
- TRBJ2-1 TRBV19 TGTGCCAGTAGTTCATGGCCCCTTTCGGGGTATAATGAGCAGTTCTTC CASSSWPLSGYNEQFF
- TRBJ1-1 TRBV5-1 TGCGCCAGCAGCTTTGGTTGGGGGGGCGTGAACACTGAAGCTTTCTTT CASSFGWGGVNTEAFF
- TRBJ2-4 TRBV28 TGTGCCAGCAGTATGGACCGGGTCGGGGCGGGCATTCAGTACTTC CASSMDRVGAGIQYF
- TRBJ2-1 TRBV6-6 TGTGCCAGCAGTTTAAGCGGGCCATCCTACAATGAGCAGTTCTTC CASSLSGPSYNEQFF
- TRBJ2-5 TRBV5-4 TGTGCCAGCAGCGTCGGGACGCAAGAGACCCAGTACTTC CASSVGTQETQYF
- TRBJ2-7 TRBV5-1 TGCGCCAGCACCTACCTACCGGGAGAAAGGGGAGGAGGCGAGCAGTACTTC CASTYLPGERGGGEQYF
- TRBJ2-4 TRBV4-1 TGCGCCAGCAGCCAAGATCTACCTCCGGTCATACACATTCAGTACTTC CASSQDLPPVIHIQYF
TRBD1 TRBJ1-2 TRBV6-1 TGTGCCAGCAGTGAGGGACAGCCCTATGGCTACACCTTC CASSEGQPYGYTF